This T cell receptor (beta chain) was retrieved from a study of blood T cell repertoires in COVID-19 (dated by TCRdb to 2018 to 2021). General notes on the study: The collaborator samples originated in the United States, Italy and Spain and spanned the acute and convalescent phases of COVID-19. A freely available public database, intended as a resource for researchers studying the immune response to SARS-CoV-2, is where the repertoires were released. Where HLA class I and class II types were available, the types were taken from metadata supplied by the sample provider, not from assay-based typing. The samples were drawn from two sources: the first 160 participants of the ongoing ImmuneRACE study, and 1,200 or so subjects contributed by 6 global collaborators. The dataset comprised deeply sampled blood TCRbeta repertoires from subjects exposed to, actively infected with, or recovered from COVID-19. The material from the prospective study consisted of cDNA or gDNA derived from T cells, B-cell-depleted T cells, or PBMCs. A de-identified subject ID, COVID-19 status, age in years and sex were almost always included in the sample metadata.

TCRbeta CDR3 regions were amplified from genomic DNA by means of the immunoSEQ Assay, a bias-controlled multiplex PCR. Regarding the original processing steps: The number of nucleated cells in each sample was estimated from the amplification of reference gene primers within the assay. To quantify the absolute abundance of each unique TCRbeta CDR3 rearrangement, sequence reads were collapsed and filtered. Productive Simpson clonality was computed per sample as the square root of Simpson's diversity index over productive rearrangements. TCRdb holds this immuneACCESS table with in-frame rearrangements only. Some clones are missing; in checked studies, unresolved V genes explain under half, and the rest has no known cause. From that table come the V and J calls and clone size; the DNA was used to work out D and trimming. For this sample the table gives 130,000 to 150,000 clones, of which over 70% were detected only once. The ten largest make up 11% of the sample.

Participants in the prospective study were enrolled through a virtual design, were aged about 18 to 100 years, and lived in roughly 24 United States geographic areas. To assign participants to cohorts, the prospective study relied on clinical history that participants themselves reported in a screening survey and a study questionnaire. ImmuneRACE Cohort 3 recovered participants were defined by two consecutive negative NP/OP PCR tests, healthcare professional clearance, or symptom resolution. In the prospective study, whole blood, serum and a nasopharyngeal or oropharyngeal swab were collected from each participant by mobile phlebotomists. Prospective study participants could optionally give additional blood draws and questionnaires over a roughly 2-month period. Before DNA extraction, prospective study blood samples were shipped either frozen or at room temperature. Spanning cysteine to phenylalanine, the CDR3 consists of 16 amino acids. Of all the DNA, just the CDR3 is kept, 48 bases in frame from base 1. CDR1 SGHDN and CDR2 FVKESK are derived from the germline V gene. V loses 3 bases at its end and J loses 7 bases; junction bases beyond the gene matches: 6.

Remarks on this clone: Its binding antigen is unknown. No much larger clone is present one base from it, and per-base qualities are unavailable.

Broader findings and caveats from the paper: The quantity of clinical and demographic metadata differed by source and by participant and was supplied without curation.

The origin of this receptor is a man in his sixties who had recovered from COVID-19. Sequenced sample: PBMCs or T cells enriched from blood (not recorded which). The chain was built from TRBV14 and TRBJ2-1, with 13 central nucleotides matching TRBD2. The CDR3 reads as follows: CASSQVLAGGFNEQFF. The bases read TGTGCCAGCAGCCAGGTACTAGCGGGAGGGTTTAATGAGCAGTTCTTC.